Following are 10 T cell receptor beta chains from one sample sequenced in a study of CD8+ T cells in alopecia areata. Following RNA extraction, reverse transcription yielded cDNA that acted as the sequencing template. The method was immunoSEQ multiplex PCR; TCRdb's version includes in-frame clones alone and lacks a portion of them. The data show around 120,000 clones, roughly 69% seen once. Sequencing used CD4+ T cells sorted from blood. Source of these receptors: a human donor in good health.

The CDR3 spells CASSQEGPLSTDTQYF. The CDR3 DNA follows: TGTGCCAGCAGCCAAGAGGGACCACTCAGCACAGATACGCAGTATTTT. The chain uses TRBV4-2 and TRBJ2-3; perhaps D is TRBD1 or TRBD2 (5 bases each). The CDR3 contains 16 residues. In germline, CDR1 is LGHNA, CDR2 YNFKEQ. The V end was cut by 0 bases, the J end by 0 bases, with 10 bases between.

The gene calls are TRBV19 and TRBJ2-2; a weak D match, TRBD1 (6 bases). Trimming left V 5 bases short and J 0 bases short, with 13 bases between. The CDR3 length is 16 residues. The germline V gene has CDR1 LNHDA and CDR2 SQIVND (reference sequence). The CDR3 coding sequence is TGTGCCAGTAGTTTCTCCGGGACAACGAACACCGGGGAGCTGTTTTTT. Its protein product is CASSFSGTTNTGELFF.

This clone was counted a single time. The chain links TRBV5-1 to TRBJ2-1; D call uncertain. The V and J ends lost 4 bases and 0 bases respectively, with 11 bases between them. The CDR3 runs to 15 residues. CDR1 and CDR2 from the germline V gene are SGHRS and YFSETQ. The CDR3 reads CASSRDSSSYNEQFF. The CDR3 DNA reads TGCGCCAGCAGCCGAGATTCAAGCTCCTACAATGAGCAGTTCTTC.

The genes are TRBV11-2 and TRBJ2-3, with TRBD2 matching 8 bases. Trimming removed 5 bases from V and 2 bases from J; junction bases left unmatched: 9. Per the germline V gene, CDR1 is SGHAT and CDR2 is FQNNGV. The CDR3 has 16 residues. The CDR3 reads CASSPGSGGPTDTQYF. The DNA of the CDR3 is TGTGCCAGCAGCCCCGGGAGCGGGGGACCCACAGATACGCAGTATTTT.

CDR3 DNA sequence: TGTGCCTGGAGAAGCCTAGGGGGGGCAGCCCAGCATTTT. The encoded protein is CAWRSLGGAAQHF. The genes are TRBV30 and TRBJ1-5; possible D gene TRBD1, 6 bases. The CDR3 loop spans 13 amino acids. Germline CDR1 GTSNPN, CDR2 SVGIG (reference sequence). V lost 3 bases and J 11 bases, leaving 17 bases between the germline ends. Full variable domain (remainder filled in from reference TRBV30 and TRBJ1-5): SQTIHQWPATLVQPVGSPLSLECTVEGTSNPNLYWYRQAAGRGLQLLFYSVGIGQISSEVPQNLSASRPQDRQFILSSKKLLLSDSGFYLCAWRSLGGAAQHFGDGTRLSIL.

The V call is TRBV29-1, the J call TRBJ1-3, with D unresolved. Germline V gene data show CDR1 as SQVTM and CDR2 as ANQGSEA. CDR3 length: 12 amino acids. Trimming took 5 bases from V and 4 from J, leaving 9 bases between them. This CDR3 reads CSVSGGGNTIYF. The CDR3 DNA reads as TGCAGCGTTTCAGGTGGGGGAAACACCATATATTTT.

The rearrangement links TRBV29-1 to TRBJ1-1; 7 bases line up with TRBD1. The CDR3 covers 12 residues. The trim removed 7 bases at V and 7 bases at J, leaving 9 bases unmatched. CDR1 and CDR2 (germline): SQVTM, ANQGSEA. Here the CDR3 reads CSALRDSLEAFF. The CDR3, as DNA: TGCAGCGCTTTGAGGGACAGTCTTGAAGCTTTCTTT.

J is TRBJ2-1 and V is TRBV11-2; 10 bases match TRBD2. The junction had 7 bases not matched to a gene; V was cut back by 5 bases and J by 6 bases. The CDR3 is made up of 15 amino acids. Germline V gene data show CDR1 as SGHAT and CDR2 as FQNNGV. CDR3 sequence: CASSRLAGVGNEQFF. DNA of the CDR3: TGTGCCAGCAGCCGTCTAGCGGGGGTGGGCAATGAGCAGTTCTTC.

In its sample, this clone was seen a few times. J is TRBJ1-1 and V is TRBV30, with 8 bases aligning to TRBD1. This CDR3 is 13 amino acids long. Germline-derived CDR1 and CDR2 are GTSNPN and SVGIG (reference sequence). V was pared by 5 bases and J by 1 base, with 3 bases of the junction left unmatched. The DNA of the CDR3 is TGTGCCTGGGACAGGGGACCGAACACTGAAGCTTTCTTT. It translates to CAWDRGPNTEAFF.

This clone was recorded once. Other DNA sequences in this sample translate to the same CDR3. The chain recombines TRBV29-1 with TRBJ2-7; no clear D. Germline V lookup: CDR1 SQVTM, CDR2 ANQGSEA. CDR3 length equals 11 residues. V lost 4 bases to trimming and J lost 3 bases, with 7 bases between them. CDR3: CSVGDGYEQYF. Written as DNA, the CDR3 is TGCAGCGTTGGTGATGGCTACGAGCAGTACTTC.